This T cell receptor (beta chain) was sequenced in a study of T cell repertoires in cytomegalovirus infection. For the study at large: CMV infection together with matching HLA type was indicated by public TCR beta signatures.

Between the trimmed V and J ends, which lost 4 bases and 5 bases, there was a span of 11 bases. This CDR3 spans 13 amino acids. Germline values: CDR1 LNHDA, CDR2 SQIVND (reference sequence). For this clonotype: As yet, its antigen is unknown.

TCRdb used MiXCR to reprocess the reads, holding one entry per CDR3 protein. This table has 750,000 to 950,000 distinct CDR3 sequences, just under 30% appearing once. The rearrangement joins TRBV19 to TRBJ2-5; D unclear. The sequence was obtained from a human donor in good health (CMV status not recorded). Some clones in this sample may be carry-over from other donors' samples. The sample was cultured CD8+ T cells from PBMCs, taken from culture after CMV antigen stimulation. The CDR3 DNA sequence: TGTGCCAGTAGTAGCACACTCGGGGAGACCCAGTACTTC. Its protein is CASSSTLGETQYF.